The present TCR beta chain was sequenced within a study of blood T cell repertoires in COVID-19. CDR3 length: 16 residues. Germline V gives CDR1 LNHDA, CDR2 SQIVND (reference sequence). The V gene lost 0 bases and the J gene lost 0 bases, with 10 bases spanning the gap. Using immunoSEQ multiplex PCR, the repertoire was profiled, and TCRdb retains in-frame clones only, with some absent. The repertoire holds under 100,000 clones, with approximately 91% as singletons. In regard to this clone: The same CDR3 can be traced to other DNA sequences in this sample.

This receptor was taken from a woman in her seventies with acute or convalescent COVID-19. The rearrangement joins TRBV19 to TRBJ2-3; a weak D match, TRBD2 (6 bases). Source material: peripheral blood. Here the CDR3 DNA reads TGTGCCAGTAGTATAGACTCAGGGACTAGCACAGATACGCAGTATTTT. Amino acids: CASSIDSGTSTDTQYF.